What follows is one T cell receptor (beta chain) and its context. Antigen specificity is unknown. Sequenced by immunoSEQ multiplex PCR; TCRdb stores in-frame clones only, minus some. The table lists about 6,700 clones, roughly two thirds of them singletons. The data derive from a study of coeliac disease. Across the study: Each coeliac patient was active, refractory type I, or diet-controlled.

Whole-study results and caveats: Lower clonality than controls marked TRB and TRG repertoires from active celiac intraepithelial and lamina propria samples. Unbiased detection of gliadin-specific T cells was judged not feasible with this approach.

The V end was cut by 7 bases, the J end by 2 bases, with 15 bases between. Germline loops: CDR1 SQVTM, CDR2 ANQGSEA. The CDR3 is made up of 13 amino acids. The TCR sequence derives from a woman under 30 with active celiac disease. This chain links TRBV29-1 with TRBJ2-7; possibly TRBD2 for D (6 bases). Material for sequencing was lamina propria lymphocytes from the gut. Written as DNA, the CDR3 is TGCAGCGGGGGACTGGGCGACGCCTACGAGCAGTACTTC. Protein sequence: CSGGLGDAYEQYF.